This T cell receptor (beta chain) came from a study of T cell responses to AZD1222 COVID-19 vaccine. Study-level results: Vaccine-associated CD4 TCRs spanned spike, dominant at 160-218 and 743-854. Compared with day 0, the breadth and depth of the Spike-specific TCR repertoire rose significantly after two doses of AZD1222.

Clones were read by immunoSEQ multiplex PCR, and TCRdb kept only the in-frame ones, dropping some. Of 120,000 to 150,000 clones listed, roughly 90% were seen once; the top ten hold approximately 2.6%. Notes on this clone: Antigen: not known.

This CDR3 spans 15 amino acids. CDR1 and CDR2 from the germline V gene are LGHDT and YNNKEL (reference sequence). Trimming pared 3 bases from V and 3 bases from J, leaving 13 bases between. The genes are TRBV3-1 (or the pseudogene TRBV3-2) and TRBJ2-3; D call uncertain. The origin of this receptor is an adult in good health. The sample consisted of peripheral blood, taken on day 0 of AZD1222 vaccination. The CDR3 DNA reads as TGTGCCAGCAGCCAGACACCTAGAAAAACAGATACGCAGTATTTT. Protein sequence: CASSQTPRKTDTQYF.